The 21 T cell receptor beta chains below come from one sample, sequenced in a study of human CD8 memory T cell subsets (dated by TCRdb to 2018 to 2021). Sequencing relied on a NextSeq 550. A Human TCR Profiling Kit was used to prepare UMI-labeled 5' RACE TCRbeta libraries. The reads went through TCRdb reprocessing, and each CDR3 protein sequence gets one entry with no DNA. The sample's clone listing holds 6,200 or so distinct CDR3 sequences. Of the sample, around 22% is held by the ten largest clones. Sequencing used CD8+ stem-like memory T cells (TSCM and TCM) sorted from PBMCs. This specimen's cell subset or site label, per the study, means: stem-like memory CD8 T cells (TSTEM), CCR7+ PD-1- TIGIT-. The receptors derive from a human donor in good health.

The chain couples TRBV6-2 or TRBV6-3 to TRBJ1-6; TCRdb's assignment of TRBD1 cannot be checked, as there is no DNA. CDR3 length: 16 amino acids. CDR1 MNHEY and CDR2 SVGEGT come from the germline V gene. The CDR3 reads CASRPEIWGYNSPLHF.

The V gene is TRBV25-1, the J gene TRBJ1-2. The CDR3 covers 11 residues. From germline, CDR1 is MGHDK and CDR2 SYGVNS. CDR3 in amino acids: CASSEDYGYTF.

This chain links TRBV11-2 with TRBJ2-2. The length of the CDR3 is 15 residues. Germline V CDR1 and CDR2: SGHAT, FQNNGV. The CDR3 sequence is CASSDFWSNTGELFF.

The V and J genes are TRBV4-3 and TRBJ2-1. Germline V gene lookup returns CDR1 LGHNA and CDR2 YSLEER. The length of the CDR3 is 11 residues. The CDR3 sequence is CASSQGFEQFF.

The chain uses TRBV4-1 and TRBJ2-3; TCRdb picks TRBD1, but there is no DNA to check that call. Germline loops: CDR1 MGHRA, CDR2 YSYEKL. The CDR3 consists of 17 residues. Here the CDR3 reads CASSQQPRGASTDTQYF.

The rearrangement uses TRBV18 and TRBJ2-7; TCRdb designates TRBD2, a call that cannot be tested without DNA. Germline CDR1 reads KGHSH; CDR2 reads LQKENI. CDR3 length: 16 amino acids. The CDR3 loop reads CASSPPSGMGAYEQYF.

The chain combines TRBV5-1 with TRBJ2-3; TCRdb names TRBD1, which stays unverified in the absence of DNA. This CDR3 contains 16 residues. From germline, CDR1 is SGHRS and CDR2 YFSETQ. CDR3 in amino acids: CASSSWTGEVTDTQYF.

This chain connects TRBV6-5 to TRBJ1-1; as DNA is missing, the TRBD1 call by TCRdb cannot be tested. Germline values: CDR1 MNHEY, CDR2 SVGAGI. The CDR3 has 15 amino acids. The CDR3 sequence is CASSTGQGAGTEAFF.

This chain's CDR3 is CASSTLTGGLETQYF. The chain uses TRBV6-5 and TRBJ2-5; TCRdb outputs TRBD1, but without DNA this stays unchecked. The length of the CDR3 is 15 residues. The V gene's germline CDR1 is MNHEY and CDR2 SVGAGI.

The genes are TRBV28 and TRBJ1-4. CDR3 length equals 13 residues. Germline V gene data show CDR1 as MDHEN and CDR2 as SYDVKM. The CDR3 sequence: CASVRDSLEKLFF.

CDR3 in amino acids: CAISELQAYEQYF. J is TRBJ2-7 and V is TRBV10-3. Germline loops: CDR1 ENHRY, CDR2 SYGVKD. The CDR3 contains 13 residues.

The chain recombines TRBV20-1 with TRBJ1-6. The germline CDR1 and CDR2 sequences are DFQATT and SNEGSKA (reference sequence). CDR3 length: 14 residues. CDR3 sequence: CSARAGTENSPLHF.

This clonotype is labeled medium-sized based on frequency. This chain links TRBV10-2 with TRBJ2-7. The CDR3 contains 15 residues. Germline CDR1 is WSHSY and CDR2 is SAAADI. This chain's CDR3 is CASSEEKLGSYEQYF.

The chain combines TRBV4-1 with TRBJ2-1; TCRdb proposes TRBD1, but this gene call is untestable without DNA. The CDR3 has 14 residues. Germline CDR1 is MGHRA and CDR2 is YSYEKL. CDR3: CASSLNRGLVEQFF.

The CDR3: CASGTGMFYNEQFF. The chain combines TRBV28 with TRBJ2-1; TCRdb names TRBD1, which stays unverified in the absence of DNA. The CDR3 contains 14 residues. Germline values: CDR1 MDHEN, CDR2 SYDVKM.

The chain carries TRBV14 and TRBJ2-1; no DNA is available, so the TRBD1 call from TCRdb remains unchecked. The germline CDR1 and CDR2 sequences are SGHDN and FVKESK. This CDR3 is built from 16 residues. The CDR3 sequence is CASSQDPGDSYNEQFF.

Its frequency marks this clonotype as medium-sized. The genes are TRBV5-1 and TRBJ1-1. Germline CDR1 reads SGHRS; CDR2 reads YFSETQ. There are 14 residues in the CDR3. CDR3 amino acids: CASSDTVGNTEAFF. Supplemented by reference TRBV5-1 and TRBJ1-1, the full variable domain reads KAGVTQTPRYLIKTRGQQVTLSCSPISGHRSVSWYQQTPGQGLQFLFEYFSETQRNKGNFPGRFSGRQFSNSRSEMNVSTLELGDSALYLCASSDTVGNTEAFFGQGTRLTVV.

The rearrangement uses TRBV21-1 and TRBJ2-2; there is no DNA to check the TCRdb D call of TRBD1. TRBV21-1 is noted as a pseudogene. CDR3 size: 17 residues. The chain's CDR3 is CASSKRGDRPVTGELFF.

The rearrangement joins TRBV5-4 to TRBJ2-1; TCRdb returns TRBD2, unconfirmable since there is no DNA. The germline CDR1 and CDR2 sequences are SGHNT and YYREEE (reference sequence). There are 16 residues in the CDR3. This CDR3 reads CASSREVKDSSNEQFF.

This CDR3 reads CASSQDRGPGELFF. This rearrangement joins TRBV4-2 to TRBJ2-2; TCRdb outputs TRBD1, but without DNA this stays unchecked. This CDR3 is 14 amino acids long. The germline V gene has CDR1 LGHNA and CDR2 YNFKEQ.

This clonotype is called medium-sized (0.01 to 0.1%) based on its frequency. The chain employs TRBV11-2 and TRBJ2-2; TCRdb designates TRBD1, a call that cannot be tested without DNA. CDR1 is SGHAT, CDR2 FQNNGV, per germline. This CDR3 is built from 14 residues. Here the CDR3 reads CASSRRGNTGELFF.